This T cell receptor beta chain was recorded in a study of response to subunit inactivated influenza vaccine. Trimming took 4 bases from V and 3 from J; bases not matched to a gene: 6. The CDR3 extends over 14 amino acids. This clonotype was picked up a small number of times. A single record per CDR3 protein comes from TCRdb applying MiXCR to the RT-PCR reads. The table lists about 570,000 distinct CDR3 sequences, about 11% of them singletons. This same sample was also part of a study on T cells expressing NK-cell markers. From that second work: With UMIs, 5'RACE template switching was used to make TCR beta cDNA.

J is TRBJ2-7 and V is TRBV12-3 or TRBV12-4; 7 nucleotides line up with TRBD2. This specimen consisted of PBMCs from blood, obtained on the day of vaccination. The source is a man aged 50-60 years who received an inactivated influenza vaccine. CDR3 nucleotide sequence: TGTGCCAGCAGTTGGGTGGGGGGGAACTACGAGCAGTACTTC. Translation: CASSWVGGNYEQYF.